This note documents a single TCR beta chain sequence. The sample comes from a study of cytomegalovirus exposure and HLA in healthy donors. A multiplex PCR was run with 60 Vbeta primers and 13 Jbeta primers. The protocol was immunoSEQ multiplex PCR, while the TCRdb copy is restricted to in-frame clones and leaves out a portion. The data show about 94,000 clones, approximately 75% seen once. CDR1 is SGHTA and CDR2 is FQGNSA in the germline V gene. This CDR3 contains 16 residues. Between the trimmed V and J ends, which lost 1 base and 2 bases, there was a span of 13 bases. The source is a middle-aged woman in good health and CMV-seronegative. Sequenced: PBMCs. The chain combines TRBV7-2 with TRBJ2-3, with D possibly being TRBD2 (6 bases). The CDR3 region is CASSLGPGRHTDTQYF. CDR3 in DNA: TGTGCCAGCAGCTTAGGTCCGGGGAGGCACACAGATACGCAGTATTTT. Supplemented by reference TRBV7-2 and TRBJ2-3, the full variable domain reads GAGVSQSPSNKVTEKGKDVELRCDPISGHTALYWYRQSLGQGLEFLIYFQGNSAPDKSGLPSDRFSAERTGGSVSTLTIQRTQQEDSAVYLCASSLGPGRHTDTQYFGPGTRLTVL.